These 25 T cell receptor beta chains originate from one sample sequenced in a study of blood T cell repertoires in COVID-19. Data came from immunoSEQ multiplex PCR; TCRdb stores just in-frame clones and leaves some out. The repertoire has roughly 220,000 clones, approximately 80% of them found once; the top ten carry 15%. Sequences were obtained from PBMCs or T cells enriched from blood (not recorded which). The receptors come from a man in his forties who had recovered from COVID-19.

The CDR3 here is CASSQGAAVRNEQFF. The CDR3 nucleotides are TGCGCCAGCAGCCAGGGGGCCGCGGTTAGGAATGAGCAGTTCTTC. The rearrangement links TRBV4-3 to TRBJ2-1; maybe TRBD1 (6 bases). V was shortened by 3 bases and J by 7 bases, with 16 bases between the two germline ends. The CDR3 extends over 15 amino acids. Germline lookup yields CDR1 LGHNA and CDR2 YSLEER.

This clone turned up a few times. V and J are TRBV5-1 and TRBJ1-1; D is uncertain. The ends were cut back, 4 bases at V and 1 base at J, with 11 bases in the middle. Germline V lookup: CDR1 SGHRS, CDR2 YFSETQ. CDR3 length: 14 residues. The CDR3 DNA reads TGCGCCAGCAGCCTCATTACACGGAACACTGAAGCTTTCTTT. As protein: CASSLITRNTEAFF.

DNA for the CDR3: TGTGCCAGCAGTATCAGGGGGCCCGGCAGACAGTACTTC. It is translated as CASSIRGPGRQYF. This sequence joins TRBV28 and TRBJ2-4, with TRBD1 matching over 8 bases. V shed 5 bases and J 13 bases; nucleotides not matched to a gene: 10. The CDR3 runs 13 residues. CDR1 MDHEN and CDR2 SYDVKM come from the germline V gene.

The chain couples TRBV27 to TRBJ2-7; weak D call: TRBD2 (5 bases). The CDR3 loop spans 15 amino acids. Trimming left V 1 base short and J 4 bases short, with 14 bases between. Germline V gene data show CDR1 as MNHEY and CDR2 as SMNVEV (reference sequence). DNA for the CDR3: TGTGCCAGCAGTTTATTGCCTGCTGGACTGTACGAGCAGTACTTC. Protein sequence: CASSLLPAGLYEQYF.

This sequence joins TRBV5-1 and TRBJ1-3; possible D gene TRBD1, 5 bases. The germline V and J ends were trimmed by 4 bases and 4 bases, with 12 bases remaining between them. CDR1 is SGHRS, CDR2 YFSETQ, per germline. CDR3 size: 14 residues. The CDR3: CASSGGTGGNTIYF. CDR3 DNA: TGCGCCAGCAGCGGGGGGACGGGAGGAAACACCATATATTTT.

The chain joins TRBV3-1 (or the pseudogene TRBV3-2) to TRBJ2-1; D not certain. CDR1 LGHDT and CDR2 YNNKEL come from the germline V gene (reference sequence). Between the trimmed V and J ends, which lost 1 base and 9 bases, there was a span of 10 bases. The CDR3 sequence is 13 residues long. DNA of the CDR3: TGTGCCAGCAGCCAAGGAATAGCATCTGAGCAGTTCTTC. The encoded protein is CASSQGIASEQFF.

The chain has TRBV12-3 or TRBV12-4 and TRBJ1-2; D is perhaps TRBD1 (5 bases). V lost 3 bases, J lost 4 bases, and 9 bases lay in between. The CDR3 spans 13 residues. The CDR3 coding sequence is TGTGCCAGCAGTTTCCTGACAGCCTATGGCTACACCTTC. Translation gives CASSFLTAYGYTF.

This chain uses TRBV19 with TRBJ2-3; 10 bases align to TRBD2. Germline V gives CDR1 LNHDA, CDR2 SQIVND (reference sequence). The length of the CDR3 is 15 residues. V lost 5 bases to trimming and J lost 3 bases; unmatched junction nucleotides: 5. The DNA for the CDR3 is TGTGCCAGTAGTCACCGGACTAGCGGTACAGATACGCAGTATTTT. Its protein is CASSHRTSGTDTQYF.

This clone occurred a few times. The chain uses TRBV5-1 and TRBJ1-4, with D perhaps TRBD1 (6 bases). CDR1 is SGHRS and CDR2 is YFSETQ in the germline V gene. Trimming took off 1 base at V and 0 bases at J, with 10 bases between the two ends. The CDR3 has 16 residues. The chain's CDR3 is CASSLLTGSTNEKLFF. The CDR3 coding sequence is TGCGCCAGCAGCTTGTTAACAGGGTCAACTAATGAAAAACTGTTTTTT.

This chain uses TRBV6-6 with TRBJ2-7; D might be TRBD1 (5 bases). Germline lookup yields CDR1 MNHNY and CDR2 SVGAGI (reference sequence). The V end was cut by 2 bases, the J end by 1 base, with 15 bases between. This CDR3 has 16 amino acids. The DNA of the CDR3 is TGTGCCAGCAGTTACCTGTTGGGGCAGACTTCCTACGAGCAGTACTTC. Amino acids: CASSYLLGQTSYEQYF.

The chain links TRBV5-4 to TRBJ1-3, with 7 nucleotides matching TRBD1. Germline lookup yields CDR1 SGHNT and CDR2 YYREEE (reference sequence). This CDR3 contains 16 residues. V lost 0 bases to trimming and J lost 3 bases; unmatched junction nucleotides: 6. The CDR3 here is CASSLARGGGGNTIYF. In DNA form, the CDR3 reads TGTGCCAGCAGCTTGGCCCGAGGGGGCGGTGGAAACACCATATATTTT.

This clone was observed a few times. The V gene is TRBV5-1, the J gene TRBJ2-7, with 9 bases fitting TRBD1. Trimming at V came to 4 bases and at J to 5 bases, leaving 10 bases not matched to a gene. Germline loops: CDR1 SGHRS, CDR2 YFSETQ. This CDR3 is 15 amino acids long. CDR3 DNA: TGCGCCAGCAGCCGCGGCGACAGGGGGGAGGACGAGCAGTACTTC. It codes for CASSRGDRGEDEQYF.

V is TRBV5-1 and J is TRBJ2-5; 9 nucleotides align to TRBD2. The length of the CDR3 is 15 residues. Germline assignment: CDR1 SGHRS and CDR2 YFSETQ. The J segment lost 5 bases and the V segment lost 2 bases, leaving 7 bases of the junction unmatched. CDR3 DNA: TGCGCCAGCAGCTTCGTAGCGGGGGACGATGAGACCCAGTACTTC. Encoded protein: CASSFVAGDDETQYF. The whole variable domain, filled in from reference TRBV5-1 and TRBJ2-5, reads KAGVTQTPRYLIKTRGQQVTLSCSPISGHRSVSWYQQTPGQGLQFLFEYFSETQRNKGNFPGRFSGRQFSNSRSEMNVSTLELGDSALYLCASSFVAGDDETQYFGPGTRLLVL.

This clone was counted once. The chain carries TRBV28 and TRBJ1-2, with a possible D match to TRBD1 (6 bases). The germline V and J ends were trimmed by 5 bases and 7 bases, with 17 bases remaining between them. This CDR3 has 14 residues. CDR1 and CDR2 from the germline V gene are MDHEN and SYDVKM. CDR3 in DNA: TGTGCCAGCAGTACCCCTCAGGGGCTGGGTGGCTACACCTTC. Its translation is CASSTPQGLGGYTF.

The chain is built from TRBV14 and TRBJ1-1; D gene unclear. V was cut by 3 bases and J by 7 bases, with 12 bases left in between. The V gene's germline CDR1 is SGHDN and CDR2 FVKESK. CDR3 length: 13 amino acids. The CDR3 DNA is TGTGCCAGCAGCCAGGAGCGGACGGGTGAAGCTTTCTTT. Amino acid sequence: CASSQERTGEAFF. The full variable domain, its missing parts supplied by reference TRBV14 and TRBJ1-1, is EAGVTQFPSHSVIEKGQTVTLRCDPISGHDNLYWYRRVMGKEIKFLLHFVKESKQDESGMPNNRFLAERTGGTYSTLKVQPAELEDSGVYFCASSQERTGEAFFGQGTRLTVV.

The gene calls are TRBV12-3 or TRBV12-4 and TRBJ1-1; D is unresolved. There are 13 residues in the CDR3. V shed 2 bases and J shed 1 base, with 5 bases lying between them. CDR3 nucleotides: TGTGCCAGCAGTTTAAGCGAGAACACTGAAGCTTTCTTT. It is translated as CASSLSENTEAFF.

This rearrangement joins TRBV5-1 to TRBJ2-1; a weak D match, TRBD1 (5 bases). Germline assignment: CDR1 SGHRS and CDR2 YFSETQ. The CDR3 totals 16 residues. V lost 1 base, J lost 9 bases, and 20 bases lay in between. The CDR3 DNA sequence: TGCGCCAGCAGCTTGCAGGGCAGGGTCATTTTCGGTGAGCAGTTCTTC. This encodes CASSLQGRVIFGEQFF.

The genes are TRBV2 and TRBJ1-4, with D hard to call. The V end lost 3 bases, the J end lost 4 bases, and 6 bases lay between the germline ends. The CDR3 totals 13 residues. Germline values: CDR1 SNHLY, CDR2 FYNNEI. The DNA for the CDR3 is TGTGCCAGCAGTGATACAGTTAATGAAAAACTGTTTTTT. Its protein product is CASSDTVNEKLFF.

V and J are TRBV2 and TRBJ2-2; D is possibly TRBD2 (6 bases). Trimming removed 6 bases from V and 7 bases from J, with 9 bases in between. Germline CDR1 reads SNHLY; CDR2 reads FYNNEI. This CDR3 has 12 residues. The CDR3 coding sequence is TGTGCCAGCAGGGCGCGGGGCGGGGAGCTGTTTTTT. Translated, it gives CASRARGGELFF. The full variable domain, in which reference TRBV2 and TRBJ2-2 provide the parts outside the CDR3, is EPEVTQTPSHQVTQMGQEVILRCVPISNHLYFYWYRQILGQKVEFLVSFYNNEISEKSEIFDDQFSVERPDGSNFTLKIRSTKLEDSAMYFCASRARGGELFFGEGSRLTVL.

This clone was seen just once. The chain uses TRBV5-5 and TRBJ2-7, with a tentative D call TRBD1 (6 bases). Trimming shortened V by 0 bases and J by 6 bases, and 7 bases separated the two germline ends. The length of the CDR3 is 12 residues. CDR1 is SGHKS, CDR2 YYEKEE, per germline (reference sequence). DNA for the CDR3: TGTGCCAGCAGCTTGGTAGGGGGCGAGCAGTACTTC. Translated, it gives CASSLVGGEQYF.

This chain joins TRBV6-4 and TRBJ1-1; 7 bases agree with TRBD1. The J segment lost 0 bases and the V segment lost 0 bases, leaving 10 bases of the junction unmatched. The CDR3 has 18 residues. Germline CDR1 and CDR2: MRHNA and SNTAGT. The CDR3 here is CASSDSKGQRILNTEAFF. CDR3 bases: TGTGCCAGCAGTGACTCGAAGGGACAGCGCATTCTGAACACTGAAGCTTTCTTT.

The V gene is TRBV28, the J gene TRBJ2-1, with 9 bases identical to TRBD1. Germline V gene data show CDR1 as MDHEN and CDR2 as SYDVKM. Trimming cost V 5 bases and J 3 bases; bases outside gene matches: 8. This CDR3 has 16 amino acids. CDR3 in amino acids: CASSPWTGEDYNEQFF. The CDR3, as DNA: TGTGCCAGCAGTCCATGGACAGGGGAGGACTACAATGAGCAGTTCTTC. Full variable domain (remainder filled in from reference TRBV28 and TRBJ2-1): DVKVTQSSRYLVKRTGEKVFLECVQDMDHENMFWYRQDPGLGLRLIYFSYDVKMKEKGDIPEGYSVSREKKERFSLILESASTNQTSMYLCASSPWTGEDYNEQFFGPGTRLTVL.

CDR3 protein: CASQRGTGLGQPQHF. CDR3 nucleotide sequence: TGTGCCTCCCAAAGGGGGACAGGCTTGGGGCAGCCCCAGCATTTT. The chain links TRBV6-5 to TRBJ1-5; 8 nucleotides align to TRBD1. The V segment lost 11 bases and the J segment 7 bases; nucleotides outside the gene matches: 16. The CDR3 has 15 residues. Germline V gives CDR1 MNHEY, CDR2 SVGAGI.

The CDR3 is CASKIAAGSSYEQYF. The CDR3 nucleotides are TGTGCCAGCAAAATCGCGGCTGGAAGCTCCTACGAGCAGTACTTC. The chain combines TRBV27 with TRBJ2-7; unclear D gene. Germline CDR1 reads MNHEY; CDR2 reads SMNVEV (reference sequence). Trimming left V 7 bases short and J 0 bases short, with 16 bases between. There are 15 residues in the CDR3.

The chain joins TRBV9 to TRBJ2-2; 8 nucleotides align to TRBD1. V trimming: 0 bases; J trimming: 3 bases; junction bases outside the gene matches: 1. CDR1 is SGDLS, CDR2 YYNGEE, per germline. This CDR3 has 15 residues. CDR3 in amino acids: CASSVATGDTGELFF. The CDR3 DNA sequence: TGTGCCAGCAGCGTAGCGACAGGGGACACCGGGGAGCTGTTTTTT.